This is a list of T cell receptor beta chains from one sample in a study of T cells in Graves' hyperthyroidism and ophthalmopathy. One entry per CDR3 protein results from TCRdb running MiXCR on the multiplex PCR reads. This sample has 530,000 or so distinct CDR3 sequences, with about half found just once. The sample consisted of peripheral blood or thyroid tissue (not recorded which). All receptors come from a woman aged 18-29 years with Graves' hyperthyroidism. CDR3s include the opening cysteine and the closing phenylalanine or tryptophan. A D gene is named only where the DNA matches it firmly. A row's size may be missing; if present it is once, few, many or a size class.

J gene: TRBJ1-1; D gene: -; V gene: TRBV2; clone size: -; CDR3 protein: CASEVRSYAFF; CDR3 DNA: TGTGCCAGCGAGGTACGGTCCTACGCTTTCTTT
J gene: TRBJ2-5; D gene: TRBD1; V gene: TRBV2; clone size: -; CDR3 protein: CASSGGTEETQYF; CDR3 DNA: TGTGCCAGCAGTGGTGGGACAGAAGAGACCCAGTACTTC
J gene: TRBJ2-7; D gene: TRBD1; V gene: TRBV20-1; clone size: once; CDR3 protein: CRASNTGTGERYEQYF; CDR3 DNA: TGCAGGGCCAGCAACACCGGGACAGGGGAGCGTTACGAGCAGTACTTC
J gene: TRBJ1-6; D gene: TRBD1; V gene: TRBV6-6; clone size: -; CDR3 protein: CASSRRQGEGSPLHF; CDR3 DNA: TGTGCCAGCAGTCGGAGACAGGGGGAGGGATCACCCCTCCACTTT
J gene: TRBJ1-5; D gene: TRBD1; V gene: TRBV2; clone size: many; CDR3 protein: CASGGTGGSAQHF; CDR3 DNA: TGTGCCAGCGGTGGGACAGGGGGATCGGCCCAGCATTTT
J gene: TRBJ2-5; D gene: -; V gene: TRBV2; clone size: -; CDR3 protein: CAGGRRETQYF; CDR3 DNA: TGTGCGGGAGGTCGAAGAGAGACCCAGTACTTC
J gene: TRBJ2-2; D gene: TRBD2; V gene: TRBV24-1; clone size: -; CDR3 protein: CATSDPRLAGVAGELFF; CDR3 DNA: TGTGCCACCAGTGATCCGAGACTAGCGGGAGTAGCCGGGGAGCTGTTTTTT
J gene: TRBJ2-5; D gene: TRBD1; V gene: TRBV24-1; clone size: -; CDR3 protein: CATSDVQGATDVRETQYF; CDR3 DNA: TGTGCCACCAGTGACGTACAGGGGGCCACCGACGTTCGTGAGACCCAGTACTTC
J gene: TRBJ2-6; D gene: -; V gene: TRBV18; clone size: many; CDR3 protein: CASSPRDSAGANVLTF; CDR3 DNA: TGTGCCAGCTCACCAAGGGACTCTGCTGGGGCCAACGTCCTGACTTTC
J gene: TRBJ1-3; D gene: -; V gene: TRBV7-6; clone size: -; CDR3 protein: CASRGKGNTIYF; CDR3 DNA: TGTGCCAGCAGGGGTAAAGGGAACACCATATATTTT
J gene: TRBJ2-7; D gene: TRBD2; V gene: TRBV15; clone size: -; CDR3 protein: CATGGLAGVSEQYF; CDR3 DNA: TGTGCCACCGGAGGACTAGCGGGAGTTTCCGAGCAGTACTTC
J gene: TRBJ1-1; D gene: -; V gene: TRBV20-1; clone size: many; CDR3 protein: CSANPMNTEAFF; CDR3 DNA: TGCAGTGCAAATCCCATGAACACTGAAGCTTTCTTT
J gene: TRBJ2-2; D gene: -; V gene: TRBV12-3/TRBV12-4; clone size: -; CDR3 protein: CTSSSRERSGELFF; CDR3 DNA: TGTACCAGCAGTTCGAGGGAGAGGAGCGGGGAGCTGTTTTTT
J gene: TRBJ1-1; D gene: -; V gene: TRBV7-9; clone size: few; CDR3 protein: CASSLGLPEAFF; CDR3 DNA: TGTGCCAGCAGCTTAGGACTCCCTGAAGCTTTCTTT
J gene: TRBJ2-7; D gene: -; V gene: TRBV18; clone size: -; CDR3 protein: CASSRKDNEQYF; CDR3 DNA: TGTGCCAGCTCTCGGAAGGATAACGAGCAGTACTTC
J gene: TRBJ2-7; D gene: TRBD1; V gene: TRBV7-2; clone size: many; CDR3 protein: CASSTTGTGYEQYF; CDR3 DNA: TGTGCCAGCAGCACCACCGGGACAGGGTACGAGCAGTACTTC
J gene: TRBJ2-1; D gene: TRBD2; V gene: TRBV6-5; clone size: -; CDR3 protein: CASSYSGGAGVHEQFF; CDR3 DNA: TGTGCCAGCAGTTACTCGGGTGGGGCGGGAGTCCATGAGCAGTTCTTC
J gene: TRBJ2-2; D gene: -; V gene: TRBV12-5; clone size: few; CDR3 protein: CASGRQPLPGGGELFF; CDR3 DNA: TGTGCTAGTGGGAGACAACCTCTACCGGGTGGGGGGGAGCTGTTTTTT
J gene: TRBJ2-6; D gene: -; V gene: TRBV20-1; clone size: -; CDR3 protein: CSARDQRRDSGANVLTF; CDR3 DNA: TGCAGTGCTAGAGATCAGAGACGGGACTCTGGGGCCAACGTCCTGACTTTC
J gene: TRBJ2-3; D gene: -; V gene: TRBV24-1; clone size: -; CDR3 protein: CATSDPGLRTDTQYF; CDR3 DNA: TGTGCCACCAGCGACCCGGGACTCCGCACAGATACGCAGTATTTT
J gene: TRBJ1-6; D gene: -; V gene: TRBV13; clone size: few; CDR3 protein: CASSQTGTVNSPLHF; CDR3 DNA: TGTGCCAGCAGCCAGACCGGGACTGTAAATTCACCCCTCCACTTT
J gene: TRBJ2-5; D gene: TRBD2; V gene: TRBV13; clone size: -; CDR3 protein: CASSLGTSGPSTQYF; CDR3 DNA: TGTGCCAGCAGCTTAGGCACTAGCGGGCCATCGACCCAGTACTTC
J gene: TRBJ2-1; D gene: -; V gene: TRBV7-9; clone size: -; CDR3 protein: CASSFLRSNEQFF; CDR3 DNA: TGTGCCAGCAGCTTTCTTCGGTCGAATGAGCAGTTCTTC
J gene: TRBJ2-2; D gene: -; V gene: TRBV7-2; clone size: -; CDR3 protein: CASSQGRNTGELFF; CDR3 DNA: TGCGCCAGCAGCCAAGGCAGAAACACCGGGGAGCTGTTTTTT
J gene: TRBJ1-5; D gene: -; V gene: TRBV20-1; clone size: many; CDR3 protein: CSARESGILEPQHF; CDR3 DNA: TGCAGTGCTAGAGAATCGGGGATTCTGGAGCCCCAGCATTTT
J gene: TRBJ2-5; D gene: -; V gene: TRBV5-6; clone size: many; CDR3 protein: CASSQKGQIQETQYF; CDR3 DNA: TGTGCCAGCAGCCAAAAAGGACAGATCCAAGAGACCCAGTACTTC
J gene: TRBJ2-2; D gene: -; V gene: TRBV12-3/TRBV12-4; clone size: few; CDR3 protein: CASSFSQNTGELFF; CDR3 DNA: TGTGCCAGCAGTTTTTCACAAAACACCGGGGAGCTGTTTTTT
J gene: TRBJ2-7; D gene: -; V gene: TRBV20-1; clone size: many; CDR3 protein: CSARENSWSYEQYF; CDR3 DNA: TGCAGTGCTAGAGAAAACAGTTGGTCCTACGAGCAGTACTTC
J gene: TRBJ2-7; D gene: -; V gene: TRBV12-3/TRBV12-4; clone size: -; CDR3 protein: CASSYPTGEQYF; CDR3 DNA: TGTGCCAGCAGTTATCCTACCGGTGAGCAGTACTTC
J gene: TRBJ1-5; D gene: -; V gene: TRBV19; clone size: -; CDR3 protein: CASRDRNQPQHF; CDR3 DNA: TGTGCCAGTCGGGACCGCAATCAGCCCCAGCATTTT
J gene: TRBJ2-5; D gene: TRBD2; V gene: TRBV29-1; clone size: -; CDR3 protein: CSFRGRETQYF; CDR3 DNA: TGCAGCTTTCGCGGGAGAGAGACCCAGTACTTC
J gene: TRBJ1-2; D gene: -; V gene: TRBV27; clone size: few; CDR3 protein: CARPYGYTF; CDR3 DNA: TGTGCCAGGCCCTATGGCTACACCTTC
J gene: TRBJ1-2; D gene: -; V gene: TRBV7-9; clone size: many; CDR3 protein: CALSLEGAGYTF; CDR3 DNA: TGTGCCCTCAGCTTAGAAGGCGCTGGCTACACCTTC
J gene: TRBJ2-2; D gene: TRBD2; V gene: TRBV5-1; clone size: few; CDR3 protein: CASSWSGRFGGELFF; CDR3 DNA: TGCGCCAGCAGCTGGAGCGGGAGGTTCGGCGGGGAGCTGTTTTTT
J gene: TRBJ2-3; D gene: -; V gene: TRBV12-3/TRBV12-4; clone size: few; CDR3 protein: CATSSSPPSFRADTQYF; CDR3 DNA: TGTGCCACCAGTTCCTCCCCCCCAAGTTTCCGTGCAGATACGCAGTATTTT
J gene: TRBJ2-7; D gene: -; V gene: TRBV7-9; clone size: many; CDR3 protein: CASSYWTAYEQYF; CDR3 DNA: TGTGCCAGCAGCTACTGGACAGCCTACGAGCAGTACTTC
J gene: TRBJ2-2; D gene: TRBD1; V gene: TRBV18; clone size: once; CDR3 protein: CASSPSRDSVAGELFF; CDR3 DNA: TGTGCCAGCTCACCTTCCCGGGACAGCGTCGCAGGGGAGCTGTTTTTT
J gene: TRBJ2-2; D gene: TRBD1; V gene: TRBV5-5; clone size: many; CDR3 protein: CASSSLSRGLGTGELFF; CDR3 DNA: TGTGCCAGCAGCTCCCTATCCAGGGGGCTAGGCACCGGGGAGCTGTTTTTT
J gene: TRBJ2-7; D gene: TRBD1; V gene: TRBV29-1; clone size: many; CDR3 protein: CSVGDSRAYEQYF; CDR3 DNA: TGCAGCGTTGGGGACAGTCGGGCCTACGAGCAGTACTTC
J gene: TRBJ1-4; D gene: TRBD1; V gene: TRBV18; clone size: -; CDR3 protein: CASSPQAGTGDEKLFF; CDR3 DNA: TGTGCCAGCTCACCACAGGCCGGGACAGGGGATGAAAAACTGTTTTTT
J gene: TRBJ1-4; D gene: -; V gene: TRBV11-1; clone size: many; CDR3 protein: CASSLAGVEEKLFF; CDR3 DNA: TGTGCCAGCAGCTTAGCAGGGGTCGAAGAAAAACTGTTTTTT
J gene: TRBJ2-5; D gene: -; V gene: TRBV7-2; clone size: many; CDR3 protein: CASSYRVLGETQYF; CDR3 DNA: TGTGCCAGCAGCTACCGAGTCTTGGGGGAGACCCAGTACTTC